This paragraph covers one T cell receptor beta chain sequence. Its target is unknown. Germline V gives CDR1 SGHRS, CDR2 YFSETQ. This CDR3 is built from 15 residues. Trimming pared 4 bases from V and 4 bases from J, leaving 18 bases between. These data belong to a study of T cell responses to AZD1222 COVID-19 vaccine. Study-wide results and limits: Only six individuals given AZD1222 were seropositive at baseline.

TCRdb's table, derived via immunoSEQ multiplex PCR, lists solely in-frame clones and lacks some. This sample yields more than 95,000 clones, of which more than 85% are seen a single time; 7.1% belongs to the top ten. The chain is built from TRBV5-1 and TRBJ2-7; D might be TRBD1 or TRBD2, each matching 6 bases. The sequence was collected from an adult who received the AZD1222 COVID-19 vaccine. Sequences were derived from peripheral blood, sampled 28 days after the second AZD1222 dose. The CDR3 DNA sequence: TGCGCCAGCAGCCCCGGGGCCGGGGGCGGGTACGAGCAGTACTTC. Protein product: CASSPGAGGGYEQYF.